The 19 T cell receptor beta chains presented below share a single source sample, sequenced in a study of blood T cells in healthy people across ages. Primed by a sample-barcoded 5' primer and a J-beta primer mix, a second PCR proceeded for about 7 to 11 cycles. TCRdb re-called the 5' RACE reads through MiXCR, storing one row per CDR3 protein. The sample yields 1.5 million to 2 million distinct CDR3 sequences, roughly 52% seen once. Sequencing was done on a sample of blood. The source is a woman in her thirties or forties in good health.

The chain uses TRBV5-6 and TRBJ2-1; TRBD2 matches 9 bases. The CDR3 sequence is 15 residues long. Germline V lookup: CDR1 SGHDT, CDR2 YYEEEE. J was trimmed by 7 bases and V by 4 bases; bases with no gene match: 9. DNA for the CDR3: TGTGCCAGCAGCCCCGGAGCGGGGGGCTGGAATGAGCAGTTCTTC. Amino acids: CASSPGAGGWNEQFF.

This chain joins TRBV15 and TRBJ1-5; D perhaps matches TRBD1 (6 bases). Trimming stripped 2 bases from V and 7 bases from J, with 18 bases between. The germline gives CDR1 LNHNV, CDR2 YYDKDF (reference sequence). This CDR3 has 16 residues. CDR3 region: CATSRLPLSGDQPQHF. In DNA form, the CDR3 reads TGTGCCACCAGCAGACTACCACTCTCAGGGGACCAGCCCCAGCATTTT.

This chain's CDR3 is CATHRVQETQYF. The CDR3 DNA follows: TGTGCCACACACAGGGTACAAGAGACCCAGTACTTC. The chain links TRBV21-1 to TRBJ2-5. TRBV21-1 is a known pseudogene. This CDR3 contains 12 residues.

The table lists this clonotype with a few counts. This chain connects TRBV18 to TRBJ2-5; TRBD1 might be the D (6 bases). The CDR3 is 14 amino acids. Trimming removed 5 bases at V and 3 bases at J, with 13 bases between. Germline assignment: CDR1 KGHSH and CDR2 LQKENI. CDR3 sequence reads: CASSFQQGEETQYF. The CDR3 DNA reads TGTGCCAGCTCATTCCAACAGGGTGAAGAGACCCAGTACTTC.

This chain uses TRBV20-1 with TRBJ2-1; tentative D call: TRBD1 (6 bases). The germline V gene has CDR1 DFQATT and CDR2 SNEGSKA (reference sequence). V lost 4 bases and J lost 5, with 15 bases in between. This CDR3 region has 14 residues. The CDR3 nucleotides are TGCAGTGCTATTCCCAGGGGCAGACACAATGAGCAGTTCTTC. Encoded protein: CSAIPRGRHNEQFF.

The chain is built from TRBV11-2 and TRBJ1-2, with 12 bases lining up with TRBD1. The V gene end was trimmed by 3 bases and the J gene end by 1 base; junction bases not matched to a gene: 12. There are 19 residues in the CDR3. Germline V lookup: CDR1 SGHAT, CDR2 FQNNGV. In nucleotides, the CDR3 is TGTGCCAGCAGCTTTTTGCCCGGGACAGGGGGCGAGGATAACTATGGCTACACCTTC. Amino acid sequence: CASSFLPGTGGEDNYGYTF.

This clonotype was counted at least ten times. The chain combines TRBV29-1 with TRBJ2-6, with D perhaps matching TRBD1 or TRBD2 (5 bases each). With 5 bases removed from V and 0 bases from J, the gap between germline ends came to 20 bases. CDR1 SQVTM and CDR2 ANQGSEA come from the germline V gene. This CDR3 is built from 18 residues. The CDR3 nucleotides read TGCAGCGTTTTTCATCCGGGGACCGAGCGCTCTGGGGCCAACGTCCTGACTTTC. This gives the protein CSVFHPGTERSGANVLTF.

The chain employs TRBV5-1 and TRBJ2-1; D perhaps matches TRBD1 (6 bases). This CDR3 has 15 residues. Germline V gene lookup returns CDR1 SGHRS and CDR2 YFSETQ. Trimming shortened V by 1 base and J by 7 bases, and 15 bases separated the two germline ends. In DNA, the CDR3 is TGCGCCAGCAGCTTGAGGCAGGGGCCTAGGAATGAGCAGTTCTTC. Translated: CASSLRQGPRNEQFF. Based on the CDR3 plus reference TRBV5-1 and TRBJ2-1, the full variable domain is KAGVTQTPRYLIKTRGQQVTLSCSPISGHRSVSWYQQTPGQGLQFLFEYFSETQRNKGNFPGRFSGRQFSNSRSEMNVSTLELGDSALYLCASSLRQGPRNEQFFGPGTRLTVL.

This clonotype was seen a few times. The V call is TRBV4-2, the J call TRBJ2-6; the match to TRBD1 covers 8 bases. CDR3 length: 19 residues. V was clipped by 2 bases and J by 2 bases; unmatched bases: 11. CDR1 is LGHNA, CDR2 YNFKEQ, per germline. CDR3: CASSQQSGTGLTGANVLTF. The CDR3 DNA reads as TGTGCCAGCAGCCAACAATCCGGGACAGGTCTTACTGGGGCCAACGTCCTGACTTTC.

This chain links TRBV3-1 with TRBJ1-6, with TRBD1 matching over 8 bases. J lost 0 bases, V lost 3 bases, and 10 bases had no gene match. CDR3 length equals 19 residues. CDR1 is LGHDT and CDR2 is YNNKEL in the germline V gene (reference sequence). CDR3 protein: CASSQDRDRHPSYNSPLHF. The CDR3 DNA reads as TGTGCCAGCAGCCAGGACCGGGACAGGCATCCCTCCTATAATTCACCCCTCCACTTT.

This rearrangement joins TRBV28 to TRBJ2-3; a weak D match, TRBD2 (6 bases). V was cut by 7 bases and J by 1 base, with 12 bases left in between. Germline V gene sequence: CDR1 MDHEN, CDR2 SYDVKM. This CDR3 has 14 residues. CDR3 sequence: CASTRGDGTDTQYF. CDR3 nucleotides: TGTGCCAGCACCCGCGGGGATGGCACAGATACGCAGTATTTT.

This clonotype was detected a few times. The V gene is TRBV24-1, the J gene TRBJ2-5; either TRBD1 or TRBD2 may fit D (5 bases each). The CDR3 is made up of 18 amino acids. Germline CDR1 is KGHDR and CDR2 is SFDVKD. V lost 3 bases to trimming and J lost 4 bases, with 23 bases between them. CDR3 in amino acids: CATSDLWSGPRGPETQYF. CDR3 DNA sequence: TGTGCCACCAGTGATCTCTGGTCGGGGCCGAGAGGCCCAGAGACCCAGTACTTC.

The chain has TRBV29-1 and TRBJ1-2, with 10 positions matching TRBD1. This CDR3 is 12 amino acids long. With 7 bases clipped from V and 8 bases from J, the junction kept 7 bases outside the gene matches. Germline CDR1 SQVTM, CDR2 ANQGSEA. The CDR3, as DNA: TGCAGCGCCCGGGACAGGGGTAGGGGCTACACCTTC. Residues: CSARDRGRGYTF.

The chain uses TRBV12-3 or TRBV12-4 and TRBJ2-1; D is tentatively TRBD1 or TRBD2 (6 bases each). The ends were cut back, 4 bases at V and 7 bases at J, with 26 bases in the middle. This CDR3 comprises 18 residues. This CDR3 is CASSYPSLVGGGRNEQFF. DNA of the CDR3: TGTGCCAGCAGTTACCCGTCCTTGGTCGGGGGCGGTAGGAATGAGCAGTTCTTC.

The chain uses TRBV7-2 and TRBJ2-7, with TRBD2 matching over 14 bases. The J call is doubtful: the DNA matches TRBJ2-5 better. The CDR3 runs to 19 residues. Per germline, CDR1 SGHTA and CDR2 FQGNSA. The CDR3 DNA sequence: TGTGCCAGCAGCAACAGACTAGCGGGGGGGCCCTCGGCTGGCGAGACCCAGTACTTC. Protein: CASSNRLAGGPSAGETQYF.

The CDR3 DNA sequence: TGTGCCATCCTCGGACAGGGCCCCACTCACTCCTACAAGCAGTACTTC. It codes for CAILGQGPTHSYKQYF. The genes are TRBV10-3 and TRBJ2-4; 8 bases are shared with TRBD1. Germline CDR1 and CDR2: ENHRY and SYGVKD. V lost 8 bases and J lost 13; bases outside the gene matches: 22. This CDR3 is 16 amino acids long.

The chain carries TRBV28 and TRBJ1-6; no clear D gene. Trimming pared 6 bases from V and 4 bases from J, leaving 7 bases between. Looked up from germline, CDR1 is MDHEN and CDR2 is SYDVKM. The CDR3 extends over 13 amino acids. CDR3 region: CASSPQYNSPLHF. The CDR3 bases are TGTGCCAGCAGCCCTCAGTATAATTCACCCCTCCACTTT.

This clonotype was observed a few times. This chain connects TRBV20-1 to TRBJ2-5; TRBD2 agrees at 10 bases. This CDR3 comprises 15 residues. The trim removed 5 bases at V and 1 base at J, leaving 7 bases unmatched. Germline CDR1 and CDR2: DFQATT and SNEGSKA (reference sequence). Here the CDR3 DNA reads TGCAGTGCTCCGATAGCGGGGGGACTCCAAGAGACCCAGTACTTC. This codes for CSAPIAGGLQETQYF.

This clonotype occurred a few times. The chain joins TRBV9 to TRBJ2-5; the match to TRBD2 covers 7 bases. Trimming cost V 4 bases and J 5 bases; bases outside gene matches: 8. The CDR3 covers 14 residues. Germline V gene data show CDR1 as SGDLS and CDR2 as YYNGEE. CDR3 sequence reads: CASSYGTTGETQYF. The DNA of the CDR3 is TGTGCCAGCAGCTACGGGACTACCGGGGAGACCCAGTACTTC.